A single sample is the source of the 20 T cell receptor beta chains below, sequenced in a study of blood T cell repertoires in COVID-19. Using immunoSEQ multiplex PCR, the repertoire was profiled, and TCRdb retains in-frame clones only, with some absent. Of 100,000 to 150,000 clones listed, about 80% are singletons. Sequencing used peripheral blood. Receptors originate from a man aged 40-49 years with active or convalescent COVID-19.

This clone was recorded at least ten times. The chain carries TRBV19 and TRBJ1-2, with 8 positions matching TRBD1. Unmatched junction bases numbered 8, after V lost 7 bases and J lost 4 bases. Germline V CDR1 and CDR2: LNHDA, SQIVND (reference sequence). The CDR3 spans 14 residues. CDR3 residues: CASIRQGASYGYTF. The DNA for the CDR3 is TGTGCCAGTATTCGTCAGGGGGCGAGCTATGGCTACACCTTC.

The chain carries TRBV24-1 and TRBJ2-2; perhaps TRBD1 as D (5 bases). There are 13 residues in the CDR3. Germline V gene sequence: CDR1 KGHDR, CDR2 SFDVKD. Between the trimmed V and J ends, which lost 7 bases and 5 bases, there was a span of 10 bases. The CDR3 is CATRRTPTGELFF. The CDR3 DNA is TGTGCCACCAGGCGGACACCTACCGGGGAGCTGTTTTTT.

The chain has TRBV3-1 (or the pseudogene TRBV3-2) and TRBJ1-3; TRBD1 matches at 9 bases. Germline V gene lookup returns CDR1 LGHDT and CDR2 YNNKEL (reference sequence). J lost 3 bases, V lost 5 bases, and 5 bases had no gene match. The CDR3 contains 15 residues. The CDR3, as DNA: TGTGCCAGCAGCGGGGACAGGGATTATGGAAACACCATATATTTT. It specifies CASSGDRDYGNTIYF.

The V call is TRBV5-1, the J call TRBJ1-5, with TRBD1 matching 7 bases. J lost 5 bases, V lost 4 bases, and 6 bases had no gene match. The V gene's germline CDR1 is SGHRS and CDR2 YFSETQ. This CDR3 contains 14 residues. The CDR3, as DNA: TGCGCCAGCAGCCCAGGGACAGACTATCAGCCCCAGCATTTT. This translates into CASSPGTDYQPQHF.

The chain joins TRBV27 to TRBJ1-1; 8 nucleotides line up with TRBD1. Trimming cost V 7 bases and J 5 bases; bases outside gene matches: 9. Germline loops: CDR1 MNHEY, CDR2 SMNVEV (reference sequence). The CDR3 is made up of 14 amino acids. The CDR3: CASKLRGLGTEAFF. The CDR3 nucleotides read TGTGCCAGCAAACTCAGGGGGCTGGGAACTGAAGCTTTCTTT.

The chain uses TRBV14 and TRBJ2-3, with D unclear. The CDR3 totals 17 residues. Trimming took off 1 base at V and 1 base at J, with 15 bases between the two ends. Germline assignment: CDR1 SGHDN and CDR2 FVKESK. CDR3 protein: CASSQGPQSLGTDTQYF. Written as DNA, the CDR3 is TGTGCCAGCAGCCAAGGACCACAGAGCCTCGGCACAGATACGCAGTATTTT.

CDR3: CASSLGGWYEQYF. Here the CDR3 DNA reads TGTGCCAGCAGCTTAGGAGGGTGGTACGAGCAGTACTTC. The chain employs TRBV14 and TRBJ2-7, with D possibly being TRBD2 (6 bases). Deletions cut 5 bases from V and 4 bases from J, with 12 bases between. The CDR3 loop spans 13 amino acids. The germline CDR1 and CDR2 sequences are SGHDN and FVKESK.

The chain uses TRBV2 and TRBJ1-6, with D uncertain. Germline V CDR1 and CDR2: SNHLY, FYNNEI. CDR3 length: 14 residues. Trimming cost V 7 bases and J 4 bases, with 11 bases left between them. CDR3 protein: CASMEESYNSPLHF. CDR3 bases: TGTGCCAGCATGGAGGAATCGTATAATTCACCCCTCCACTTT.

V usage is TRBV28 and J usage is TRBJ1-5; D remains ambiguous. The CDR3 runs 15 residues. Looked up from germline, CDR1 is MDHEN and CDR2 is SYDVKM. V was cut by 3 bases and J by 0 bases, with 9 bases left in between. The CDR3 loop reads CASSLGDSSNQPQHF. Written as DNA, the CDR3 is TGTGCCAGCAGTTTGGGAGATAGTAGCAATCAGCCCCAGCATTTT.

V gene TRBV9 combines with J gene TRBJ1-2; D might be TRBD1 (6 bases). The CDR3 runs 15 residues. Germline values: CDR1 SGDLS, CDR2 YYNGEE. V was pared by 3 bases and J by 1 base, with 13 bases between. DNA for the CDR3: TGTGCCAGCAGCGCACAGGGAGGGGGTAACTATGGCTACACCTTC. Its translation is CASSAQGGGNYGYTF.

The chain couples TRBV23-1 to TRBJ1-6, with D possibly being TRBD1 (5 bases). TRBV23-1 falls under the ORF class, with uncertain function. The CDR3 is 15 residues long. Trimming took 9 bases from V and 10 from J, leaving 22 bases between them. CDR3 in DNA: TGCGCCAGTCCGGGAGGGACGCGGAGAGTCTCACCCCTCCACTTT. This encodes CASPGGTRRVSPLHF.

The gene calls are TRBV5-4 and TRBJ2-7; TRBD1 is a possible D gene (5 bases). The CDR3 extends over 13 amino acids. The germline CDR1 and CDR2 sequences are SGHNT and YYREEE (reference sequence). Trimming removed 4 bases at V and 4 bases at J, with 12 bases between. The CDR3 sequence is CASSLTQGYEQYF. Here the CDR3 DNA reads TGTGCCAGCAGCCTGACTCAGGGTTACGAGCAGTACTTC.

This chain uses TRBV11-3 with TRBJ2-1; D may be TRBD2 (5 bases). The CDR3 has 14 residues. Germline lookup yields CDR1 SGHNT and CDR2 YENEEA. V lost 3 bases and J lost 0, with 6 bases in between. The CDR3 sequence: CASSLGSSYNEQFF. CDR3 sequence (DNA): TGTGCCAGCAGCTTGGGGAGCTCCTACAATGAGCAGTTCTTC.

The V and J genes are TRBV3-1 (or the pseudogene TRBV3-2) and TRBJ2-1, with D tentatively TRBD2 (6 bases). The CDR3 loop spans 15 amino acids. Germline assignment: CDR1 LGHDT and CDR2 YNNKEL (reference sequence). The V and J ends lost 4 bases and 6 bases respectively, with 16 bases between them. CDR3 nucleotides: TGTGCCAGCAGCCTACGGACTACGGTAGGCAATGAGCAGTTCTTC. Protein sequence: CASSLRTTVGNEQFF.

The V and J genes are TRBV19 and TRBJ2-4; D may be TRBD1 (6 bases). This CDR3 spans 14 amino acids. Looked up from germline, CDR1 is LNHDA and CDR2 is SQIVND (reference sequence). V dropped 1 base and J dropped 7 bases, with 11 bases sitting between them. The chain's CDR3 is CASSIGGGWNIQYF. The CDR3 coding sequence is TGTGCCAGTAGTATAGGAGGGGGTTGGAACATTCAGTACTTC.

In this sample, this clone turned up many times. J is TRBJ1-2 and V is TRBV28, with no clear D. The CDR3 covers 13 residues. Per germline, CDR1 MDHEN and CDR2 SYDVKM. Trimming took 3 bases from V and 8 from J, leaving 13 bases between them. The CDR3 DNA sequence: TGTGCCAGCAGTTTGGGAGAAGGCTTGGGCTACACCTTC. Its translation is CASSLGEGLGYTF.

This clone came up a few times. CDR3 sequence (DNA): TGCGCCAGCAGCCAGGGGACAGGGGTTTTTGACGAGCAGTACTTC. This translates into CASSQGTGVFDEQYF. The V call is TRBV4-1, the J call TRBJ2-7; TRBD1 aligns across 10 bases. The length of the CDR3 is 15 residues. Trimming took 3 bases from V and 5 from J; bases not matched to a gene: 7. CDR1 and CDR2 from the germline V gene are MGHRA and YSYEKL.

V gene TRBV5-1 combines with J gene TRBJ2-5; D call uncertain. Per the germline V gene, CDR1 is SGHRS and CDR2 is YFSETQ. V lost 4 bases, J lost 1 base, and 8 bases lay in between. The CDR3 is made up of 13 amino acids. CDR3: CASSDDIQETQYF. CDR3 DNA: TGCGCCAGCAGCGACGACATCCAAGAGACCCAGTACTTC.

J is TRBJ1-2 and V is TRBV4-3; TRBD1 agrees at 8 bases. J lost 6 bases, V lost 4 bases, and 10 bases had no gene match. The CDR3 is 15 residues long. Germline V lookup: CDR1 LGHNA, CDR2 YSLEER. CDR3 sequence reads: CASSPGQGRDNGYTF. The CDR3 coding sequence is TGCGCCAGCAGCCCAGGACAGGGAAGGGATAATGGCTACACCTTC.

This clone was seen just once. The chain employs TRBV7-7 and TRBJ2-2; the D is unclear. CDR1 is SSHAT, CDR2 FNYEAQ, per germline (reference sequence). The CDR3 sequence is 16 residues long. V was pared by 5 bases and J by 3 bases, with 16 bases between. In DNA, the CDR3 is TGTGCCAGCAGCCCCTCAGGTTATTTGGACACCGGGGAGCTGTTTTTT. This encodes CASSPSGYLDTGELFF.